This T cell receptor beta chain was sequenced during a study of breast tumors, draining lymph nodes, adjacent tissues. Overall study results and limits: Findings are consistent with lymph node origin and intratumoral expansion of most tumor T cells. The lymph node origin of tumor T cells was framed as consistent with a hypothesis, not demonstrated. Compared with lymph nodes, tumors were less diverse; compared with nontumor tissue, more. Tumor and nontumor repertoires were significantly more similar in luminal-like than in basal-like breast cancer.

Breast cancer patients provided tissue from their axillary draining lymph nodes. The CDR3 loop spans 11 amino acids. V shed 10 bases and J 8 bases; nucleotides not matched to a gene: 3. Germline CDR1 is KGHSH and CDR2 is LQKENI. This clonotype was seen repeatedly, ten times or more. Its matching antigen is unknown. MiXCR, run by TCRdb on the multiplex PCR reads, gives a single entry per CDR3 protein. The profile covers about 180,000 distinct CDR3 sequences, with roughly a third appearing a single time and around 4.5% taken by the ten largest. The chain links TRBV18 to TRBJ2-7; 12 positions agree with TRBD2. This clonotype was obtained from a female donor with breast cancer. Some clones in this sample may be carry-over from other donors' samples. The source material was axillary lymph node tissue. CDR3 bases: TGTGCCACAGGACTAGCGGGACAGCAGTACTTC. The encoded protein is CATGLAGQQYF. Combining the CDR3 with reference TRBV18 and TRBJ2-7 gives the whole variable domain NAGVMQNPRHLVRRRGQEARLRCSPMKGHSHVYWYRQLPEEGLKFMVYLQKENIIDESGMPKERFSAEFPKEGPSILRIQQVVRGDSAAYFCATGLAGQQYFGPGTRLTVT.